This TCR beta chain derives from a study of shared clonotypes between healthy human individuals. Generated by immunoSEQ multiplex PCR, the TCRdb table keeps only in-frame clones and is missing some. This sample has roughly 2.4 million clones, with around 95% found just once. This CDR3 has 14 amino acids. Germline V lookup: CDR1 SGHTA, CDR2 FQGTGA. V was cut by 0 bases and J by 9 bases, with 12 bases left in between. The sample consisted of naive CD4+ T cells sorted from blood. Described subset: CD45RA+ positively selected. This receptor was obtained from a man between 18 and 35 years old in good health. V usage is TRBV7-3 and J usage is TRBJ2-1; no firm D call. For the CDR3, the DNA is TGTGCCAGCAGCTTAACGAGGCCAGGTGGTGAGCAGTTCTTC. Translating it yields CASSLTRPGGEQFF.